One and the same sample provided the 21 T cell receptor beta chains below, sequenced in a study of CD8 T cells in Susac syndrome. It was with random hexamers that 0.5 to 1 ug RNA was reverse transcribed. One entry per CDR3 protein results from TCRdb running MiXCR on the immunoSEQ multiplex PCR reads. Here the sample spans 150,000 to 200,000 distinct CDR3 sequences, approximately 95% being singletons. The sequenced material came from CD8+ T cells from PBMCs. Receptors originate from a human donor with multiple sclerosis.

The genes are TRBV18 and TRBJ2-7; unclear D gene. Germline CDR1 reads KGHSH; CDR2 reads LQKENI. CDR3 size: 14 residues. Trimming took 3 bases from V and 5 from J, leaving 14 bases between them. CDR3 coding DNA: TGTGCCAGCTCACCTTCTTGGTGGACCCACGAGCAGTACTTC. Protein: CASSPSWWTHEQYF.

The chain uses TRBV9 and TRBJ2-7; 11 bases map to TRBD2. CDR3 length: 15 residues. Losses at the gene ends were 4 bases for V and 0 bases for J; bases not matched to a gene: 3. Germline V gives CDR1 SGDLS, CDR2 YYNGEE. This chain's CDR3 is CASSSSGGSSYEQYF. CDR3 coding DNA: TGTGCCAGCAGCTCTAGCGGGGGGAGCTCCTACGAGCAGTACTTC.

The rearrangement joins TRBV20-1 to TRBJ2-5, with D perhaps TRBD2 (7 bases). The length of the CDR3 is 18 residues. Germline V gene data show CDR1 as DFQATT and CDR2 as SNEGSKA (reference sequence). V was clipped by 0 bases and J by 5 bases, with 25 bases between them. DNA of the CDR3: TGCAGTGCTAGAGATTTACGGGACCTAAGGGGGGGGAAGGAGACCCAGTACTTC. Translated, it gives CSARDLRDLRGGKETQYF.

Here the CDR3 reads CASSEIRAGWGGYTF. The CDR3 DNA follows: TGTGCCAGCAGTGAGATAAGGGCCGGGTGGGGTGGCTACACCTTC. The chain recombines TRBV2 with TRBJ1-2; D gene unclear. V lost 3 bases to trimming and J lost 7 bases, with 18 bases between them. CDR1 is SNHLY and CDR2 is FYNNEI in the germline V gene. The CDR3 runs to 15 residues. Filled out from reference TRBV2 and TRBJ1-2, the complete variable domain reads EPEVTQTPSHQVTQMGQEVILRCVPISNHLYFYWYRQILGQKVEFLVSFYNNEISEKSEIFDDQFSVERPDGSNFTLKIRSTKLEDSAMYFCASSEIRAGWGGYTFGSGTRLTVV.

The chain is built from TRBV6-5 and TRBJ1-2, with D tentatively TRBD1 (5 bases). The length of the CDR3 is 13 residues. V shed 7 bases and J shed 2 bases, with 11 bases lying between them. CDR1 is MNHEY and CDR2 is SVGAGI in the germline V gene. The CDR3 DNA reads TGTGCCAGCACGGAGACAGAAAACTATGGCTACACCTTC. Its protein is CASTETENYGYTF.

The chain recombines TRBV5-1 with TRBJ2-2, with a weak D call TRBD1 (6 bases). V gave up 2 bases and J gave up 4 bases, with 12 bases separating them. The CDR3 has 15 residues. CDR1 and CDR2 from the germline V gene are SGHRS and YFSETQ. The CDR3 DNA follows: TGCGCCAGCAGCTTAGGACAGAGATTCACCGGGGAGCTGTTTTTT. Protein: CASSLGQRFTGELFF.

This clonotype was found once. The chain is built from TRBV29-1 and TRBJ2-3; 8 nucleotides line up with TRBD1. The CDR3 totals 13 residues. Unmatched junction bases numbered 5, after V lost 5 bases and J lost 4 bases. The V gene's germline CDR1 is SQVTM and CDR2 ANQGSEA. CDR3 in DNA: TGCAGCGTTAGGACAGGGAGATCAGATACGCAGTATTTT. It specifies CSVRTGRSDTQYF.

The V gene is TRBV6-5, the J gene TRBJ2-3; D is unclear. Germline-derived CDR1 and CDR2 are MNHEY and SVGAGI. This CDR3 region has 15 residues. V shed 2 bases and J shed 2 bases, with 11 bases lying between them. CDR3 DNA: TGTGCCAGCAGTTACGGGCCAGCCTCCACAGATACGCAGTATTTT. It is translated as CASSYGPASTDTQYF.

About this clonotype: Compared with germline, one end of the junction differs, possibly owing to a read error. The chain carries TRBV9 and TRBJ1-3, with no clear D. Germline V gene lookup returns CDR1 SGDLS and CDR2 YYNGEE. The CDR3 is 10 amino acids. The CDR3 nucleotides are TGTGCCAGCAGCCCGGGCACTGGACATTTT. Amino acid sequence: CASSPGTGHF.

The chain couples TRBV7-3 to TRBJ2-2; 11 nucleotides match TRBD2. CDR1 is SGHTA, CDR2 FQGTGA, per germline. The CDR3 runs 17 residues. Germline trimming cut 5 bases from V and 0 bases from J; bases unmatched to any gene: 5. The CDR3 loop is CASSAGLAGANTGELFF. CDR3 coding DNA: TGTGCCAGCAGCGCTGGACTAGCGGGTGCGAACACCGGGGAGCTGTTTTTT.

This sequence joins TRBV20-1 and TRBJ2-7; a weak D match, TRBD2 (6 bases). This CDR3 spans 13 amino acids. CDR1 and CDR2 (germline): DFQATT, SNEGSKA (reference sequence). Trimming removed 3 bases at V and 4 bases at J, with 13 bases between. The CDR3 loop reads CSAREGSLYEQYF. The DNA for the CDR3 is TGCAGTGCTAGGGAGGGCAGCCTGTACGAGCAGTACTTC.

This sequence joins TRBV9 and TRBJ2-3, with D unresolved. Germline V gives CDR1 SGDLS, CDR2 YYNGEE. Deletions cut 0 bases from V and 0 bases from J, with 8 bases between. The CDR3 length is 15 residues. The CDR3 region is CASSVGGASTDTQYF. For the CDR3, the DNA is TGTGCCAGCAGCGTAGGTGGAGCTAGCACAGATACGCAGTATTTT.

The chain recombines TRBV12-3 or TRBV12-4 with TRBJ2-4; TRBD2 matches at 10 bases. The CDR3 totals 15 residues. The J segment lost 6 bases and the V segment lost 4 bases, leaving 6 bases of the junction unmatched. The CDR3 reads CASSSTAGGRNIQYF. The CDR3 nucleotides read TGTGCCAGCAGTTCCACAGCGGGGGGGCGAAACATTCAGTACTTC.

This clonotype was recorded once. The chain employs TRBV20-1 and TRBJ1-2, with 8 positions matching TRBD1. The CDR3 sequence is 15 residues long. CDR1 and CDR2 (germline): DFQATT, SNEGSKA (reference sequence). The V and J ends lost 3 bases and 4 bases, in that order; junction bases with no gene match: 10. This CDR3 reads CSARPRGTGGYGYTF. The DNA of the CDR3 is TGCAGTGCTAGGCCTCGTGGGACAGGAGGCTATGGCTACACCTTC.

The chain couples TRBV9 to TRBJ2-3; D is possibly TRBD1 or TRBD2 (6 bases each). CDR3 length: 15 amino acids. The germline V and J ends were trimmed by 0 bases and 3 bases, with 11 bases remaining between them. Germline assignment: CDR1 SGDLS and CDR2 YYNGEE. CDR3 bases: TGTGCCAGCAGCGTAGCCGGAGGGGGTACAGATACGCAGTATTTT. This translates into CASSVAGGGTDTQYF.

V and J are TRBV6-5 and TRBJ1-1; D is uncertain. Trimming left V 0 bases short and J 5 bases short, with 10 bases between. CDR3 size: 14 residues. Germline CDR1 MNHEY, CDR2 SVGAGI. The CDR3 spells CASSYSRGGTEAFF. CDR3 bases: TGTGCCAGCAGTTACTCGCGAGGAGGGACTGAAGCTTTCTTT.

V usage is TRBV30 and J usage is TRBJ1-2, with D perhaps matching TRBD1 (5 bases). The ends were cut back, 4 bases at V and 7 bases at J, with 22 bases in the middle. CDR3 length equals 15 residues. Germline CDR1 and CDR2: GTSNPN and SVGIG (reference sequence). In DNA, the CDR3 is TGTGCCTGGATCTCCGGGACCTCCCGACGAGGTGGCTACACCTTC. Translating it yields CAWISGTSRRGGYTF.

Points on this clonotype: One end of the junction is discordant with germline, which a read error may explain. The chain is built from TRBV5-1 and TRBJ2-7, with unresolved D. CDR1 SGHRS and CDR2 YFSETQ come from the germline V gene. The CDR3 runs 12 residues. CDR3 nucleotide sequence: TGTGCCAGCAGCCTTCCCGCCTACGAGCAGTACTTC. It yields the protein CASSLPAYEQYF.

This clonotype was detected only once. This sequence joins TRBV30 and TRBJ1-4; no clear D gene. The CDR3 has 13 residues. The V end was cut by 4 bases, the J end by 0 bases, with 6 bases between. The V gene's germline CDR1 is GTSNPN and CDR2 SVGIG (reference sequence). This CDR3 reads CAWIPTTNEKLFF. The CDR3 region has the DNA TGTGCCTGGATCCCTACAACTAATGAAAAACTGTTTTTT.

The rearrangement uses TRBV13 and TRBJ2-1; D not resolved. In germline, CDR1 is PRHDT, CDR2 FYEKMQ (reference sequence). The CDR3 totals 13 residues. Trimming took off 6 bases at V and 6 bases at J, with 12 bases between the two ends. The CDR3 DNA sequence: TGTGCCAGCAGTTCAACACCCCTCAATGAGCAGTTCTTC. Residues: CASSSTPLNEQFF.

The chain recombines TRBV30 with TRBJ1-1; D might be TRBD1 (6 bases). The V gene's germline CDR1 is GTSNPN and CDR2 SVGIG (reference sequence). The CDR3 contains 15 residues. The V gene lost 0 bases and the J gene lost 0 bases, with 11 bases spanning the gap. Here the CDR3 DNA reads TGTGCCTGGAGTGTAGGTACAGGGCTGAACACTGAAGCTTTCTTT. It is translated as CAWSVGTGLNTEAFF. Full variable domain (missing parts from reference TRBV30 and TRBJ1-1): SQTIHQWPATLVQPVGSPLSLECTVEGTSNPNLYWYRQAAGRGLQLLFYSVGIGQISSEVPQNLSASRPQDRQFILSSKKLLLSDSGFYLCAWSVGTGLNTEAFFGQGTRLTVV.